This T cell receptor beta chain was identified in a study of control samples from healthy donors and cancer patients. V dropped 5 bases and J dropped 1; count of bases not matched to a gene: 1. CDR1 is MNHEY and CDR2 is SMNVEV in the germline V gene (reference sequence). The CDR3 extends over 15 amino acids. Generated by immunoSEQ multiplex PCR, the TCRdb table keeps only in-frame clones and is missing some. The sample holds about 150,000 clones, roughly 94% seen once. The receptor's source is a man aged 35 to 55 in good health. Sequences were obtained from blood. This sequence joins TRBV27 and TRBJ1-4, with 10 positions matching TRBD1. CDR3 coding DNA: TGTGCCAGCAGTGACAGGGGGCTAACTAATGAAAAACTGTTTTTT. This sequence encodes CASSDRGLTNEKLFF.